What follows describes a single T cell receptor beta chain. Antigen: not known. These data are taken from a study of CD8+CD57+ T cells in acquired aplastic anemia. Regarding the study as a whole: Patients shared approximately 30 CD8+ CDR3 sequences with controls.

CDR3 length: 13 amino acids. Germline values: CDR1 LNHDA, CDR2 SQIVND (reference sequence). Unmatched junction bases numbered 2, after V lost 4 bases and J lost 3 bases. Profiling of TCR beta VDJ combinations and CDR3 sequences used genomic DNA as template. TCRdb processed the reads anew with MiXCR; each CDR3 protein has one entry. The table shows about 64,000 distinct CDR3 sequences, with 45% to 70% occurring only once. This chain uses TRBV19 with TRBJ2-7, with 8 bases identical to TRBD1. Sequenced input: sorted CD4+, CD8+, or CD8+CD57+ T cells (not recorded which) from PBMCs. The origin of this receptor is a human donor in good health, serving as a control. The CDR3 sequence is CASSNTGGYEQYF. The CDR3, as DNA: TGTGCCAGTAGTAATACAGGGGGCTACGAGCAGTACTTC.